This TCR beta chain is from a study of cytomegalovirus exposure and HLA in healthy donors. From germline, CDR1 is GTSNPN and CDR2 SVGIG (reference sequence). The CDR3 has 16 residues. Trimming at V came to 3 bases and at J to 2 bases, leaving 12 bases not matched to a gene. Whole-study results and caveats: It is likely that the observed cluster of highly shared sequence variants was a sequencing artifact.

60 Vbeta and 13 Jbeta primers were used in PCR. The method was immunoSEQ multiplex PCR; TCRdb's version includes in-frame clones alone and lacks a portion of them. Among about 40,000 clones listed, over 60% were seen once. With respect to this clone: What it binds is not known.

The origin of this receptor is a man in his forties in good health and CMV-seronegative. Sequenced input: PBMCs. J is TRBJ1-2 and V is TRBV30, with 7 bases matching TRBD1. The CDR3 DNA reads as TGTGCCTGGAGGGCACAAGGGACAGTCATCAACTATGGCTACACCTTC. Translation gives CAWRAQGTVINYGYTF.